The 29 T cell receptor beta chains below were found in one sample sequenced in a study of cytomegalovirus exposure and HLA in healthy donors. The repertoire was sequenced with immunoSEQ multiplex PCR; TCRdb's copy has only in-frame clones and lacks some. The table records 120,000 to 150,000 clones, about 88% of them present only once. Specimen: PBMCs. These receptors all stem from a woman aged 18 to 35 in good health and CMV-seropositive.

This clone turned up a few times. The CDR3 nucleotides read TGCGCCAGCAGCCAGGAAAACAGGGTCTCTGGGGCCAACGTCCTGACTTTC. This codes for CASSQENRVSGANVLTF. The chain is built from TRBV4-1 and TRBJ2-6; possible D gene TRBD1, 6 bases. The germline V and J ends were trimmed by 3 bases and 0 bases, with 12 bases remaining between them. CDR3 length: 17 amino acids. The germline gives CDR1 MGHRA, CDR2 YSYEKL.

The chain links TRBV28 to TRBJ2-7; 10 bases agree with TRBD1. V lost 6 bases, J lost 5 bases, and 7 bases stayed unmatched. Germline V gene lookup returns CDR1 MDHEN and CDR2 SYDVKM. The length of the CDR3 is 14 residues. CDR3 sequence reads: CASRRGQGTHEQYF. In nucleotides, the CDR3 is TGTGCCAGCAGGCGGGGACAGGGGACCCACGAGCAGTACTTC.

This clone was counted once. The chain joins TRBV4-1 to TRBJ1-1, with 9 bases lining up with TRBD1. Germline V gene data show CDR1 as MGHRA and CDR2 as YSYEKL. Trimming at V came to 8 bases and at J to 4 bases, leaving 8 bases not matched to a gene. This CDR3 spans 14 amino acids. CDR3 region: CASATGGAATEAFF. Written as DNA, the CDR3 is TGCGCCAGCGCCACAGGGGGCGCGGCCACTGAAGCTTTCTTT.

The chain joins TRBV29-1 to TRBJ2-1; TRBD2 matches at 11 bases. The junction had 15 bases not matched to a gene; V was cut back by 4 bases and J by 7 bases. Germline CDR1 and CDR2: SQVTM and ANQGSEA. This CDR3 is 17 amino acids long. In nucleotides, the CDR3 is TGCAGCGTTGGGCCGGGACTAGCGGAAGTTAGAAGGAATGAGCAGTTCTTC. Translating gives CSVGPGLAEVRRNEQFF.

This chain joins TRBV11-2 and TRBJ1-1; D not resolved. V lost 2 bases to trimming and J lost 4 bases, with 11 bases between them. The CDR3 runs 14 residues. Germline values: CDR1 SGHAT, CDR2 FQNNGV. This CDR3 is CASSLTAVSTEAFF. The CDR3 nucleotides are TGTGCCAGCAGCTTAACAGCTGTGAGCACTGAAGCTTTCTTT.

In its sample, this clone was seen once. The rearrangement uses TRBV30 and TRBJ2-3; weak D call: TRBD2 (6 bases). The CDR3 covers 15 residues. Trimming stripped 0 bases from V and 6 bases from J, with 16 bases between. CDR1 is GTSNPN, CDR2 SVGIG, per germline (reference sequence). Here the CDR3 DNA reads TGTGCCTGGAGTGTACGAGGACGGGAGTCGGATACGCAGTATTTT. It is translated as CAWSVRGRESDTQYF.

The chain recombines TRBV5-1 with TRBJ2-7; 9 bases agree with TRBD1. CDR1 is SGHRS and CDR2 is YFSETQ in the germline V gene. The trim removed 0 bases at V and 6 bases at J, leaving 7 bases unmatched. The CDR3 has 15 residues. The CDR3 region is CASSLAGTGSREQYF. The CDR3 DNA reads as TGCGCCAGCAGCTTGGCCGGGACAGGGTCGCGCGAGCAGTACTTC.

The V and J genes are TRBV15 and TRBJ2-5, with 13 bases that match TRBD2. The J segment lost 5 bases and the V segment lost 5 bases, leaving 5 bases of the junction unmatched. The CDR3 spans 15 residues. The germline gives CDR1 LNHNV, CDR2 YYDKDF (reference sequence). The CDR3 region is CATSGGLAGVETQYF. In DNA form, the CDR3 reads TGTGCCACCAGCGGCGGACTAGCGGGAGTTGAGACCCAGTACTTC.

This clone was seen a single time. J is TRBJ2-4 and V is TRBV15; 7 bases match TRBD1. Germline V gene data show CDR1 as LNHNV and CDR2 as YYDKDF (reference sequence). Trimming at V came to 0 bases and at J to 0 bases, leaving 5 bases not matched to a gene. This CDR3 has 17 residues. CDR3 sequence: CATSREQQGLAKNIQYF. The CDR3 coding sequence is TGTGCCACCAGCAGAGAACAACAGGGGCTAGCCAAAAACATTCAGTACTTC.

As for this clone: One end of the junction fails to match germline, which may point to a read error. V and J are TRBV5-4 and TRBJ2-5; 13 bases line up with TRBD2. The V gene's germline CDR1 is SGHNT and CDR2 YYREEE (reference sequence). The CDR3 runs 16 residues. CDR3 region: CASSEGLAGYHETQYF. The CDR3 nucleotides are TGTGCCAGCAGCGAGGGACTAGCGGGATACCATGAGACCCAGTACTTC. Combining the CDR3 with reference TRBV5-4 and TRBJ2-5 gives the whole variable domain ETGVTQSPTHLIKTRGQQVTLRCSSQSGHNTVSWYQQALGQGPQFIFQYYREEENGRGNFPPRFSGLQFPNYSSELNVNALELDDSALYLCASSEGLAGYHETQYFGPGTRLLVL.

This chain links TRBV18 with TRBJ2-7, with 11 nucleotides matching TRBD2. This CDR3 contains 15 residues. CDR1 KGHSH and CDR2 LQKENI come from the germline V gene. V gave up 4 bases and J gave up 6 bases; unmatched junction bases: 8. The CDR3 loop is CASSLGPGLAVEQYF. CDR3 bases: TGTGCCAGCTCACTCGGACCGGGACTAGCGGTCGAGCAGTACTTC.

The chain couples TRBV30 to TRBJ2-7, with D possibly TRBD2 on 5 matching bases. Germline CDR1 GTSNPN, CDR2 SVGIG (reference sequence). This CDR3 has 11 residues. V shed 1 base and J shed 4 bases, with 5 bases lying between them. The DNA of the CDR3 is TGTGCCTGGAGTGGACTATACGAGCAGTACTTC. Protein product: CAWSGLYEQYF.

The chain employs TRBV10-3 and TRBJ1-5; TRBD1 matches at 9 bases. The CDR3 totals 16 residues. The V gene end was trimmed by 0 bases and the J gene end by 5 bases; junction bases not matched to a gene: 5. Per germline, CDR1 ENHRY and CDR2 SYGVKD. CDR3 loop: CAISESGQGPYQPQHF. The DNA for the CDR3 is TGTGCCATCAGTGAGTCCGGACAGGGGCCTTATCAGCCCCAGCATTTT.

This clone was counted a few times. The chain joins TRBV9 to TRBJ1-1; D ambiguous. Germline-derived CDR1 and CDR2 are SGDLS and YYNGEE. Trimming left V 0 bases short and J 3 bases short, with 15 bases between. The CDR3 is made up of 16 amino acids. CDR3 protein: CASSVALDGEDTEAFF. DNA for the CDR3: TGTGCCAGCAGCGTAGCCCTGGACGGGGAGGACACTGAAGCTTTCTTT.

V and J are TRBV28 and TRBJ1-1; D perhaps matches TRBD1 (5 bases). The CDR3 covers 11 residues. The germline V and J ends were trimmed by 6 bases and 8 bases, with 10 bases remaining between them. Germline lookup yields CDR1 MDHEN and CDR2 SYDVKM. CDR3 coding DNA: TGTGCCAGCAGGGACGGGGGAGAAGCTTTCTTT. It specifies CASRDGGEAFF.

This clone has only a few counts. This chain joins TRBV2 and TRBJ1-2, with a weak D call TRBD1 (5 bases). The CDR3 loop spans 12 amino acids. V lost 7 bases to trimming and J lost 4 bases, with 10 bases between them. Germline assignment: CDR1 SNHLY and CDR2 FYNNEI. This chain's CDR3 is CASTVGGYGYTF. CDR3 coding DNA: TGTGCCAGCACCGTCGGGGGCTATGGCTACACCTTC.

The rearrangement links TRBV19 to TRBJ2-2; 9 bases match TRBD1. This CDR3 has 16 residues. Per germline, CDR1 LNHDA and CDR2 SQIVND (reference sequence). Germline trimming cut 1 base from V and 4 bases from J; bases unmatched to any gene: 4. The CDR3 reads CASSIGGTGRTGELFF. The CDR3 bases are TGTGCCAGTAGTATAGGGGGGACAGGGCGCACCGGGGAGCTGTTTTTT.

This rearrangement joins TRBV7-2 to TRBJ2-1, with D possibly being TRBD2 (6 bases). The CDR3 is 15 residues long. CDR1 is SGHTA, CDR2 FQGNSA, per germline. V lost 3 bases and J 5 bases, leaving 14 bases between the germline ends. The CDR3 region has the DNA TGTGCCAGCAGCTTGCGGGGCCTCTATAACAATGAGCAGTTCTTC. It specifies CASSLRGLYNNEQFF.

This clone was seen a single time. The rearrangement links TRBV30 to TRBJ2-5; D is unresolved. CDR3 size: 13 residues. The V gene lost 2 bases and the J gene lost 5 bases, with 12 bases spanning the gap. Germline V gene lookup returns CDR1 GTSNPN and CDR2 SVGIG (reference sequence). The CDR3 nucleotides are TGTGCCTGGAGTCCAAATTCTCGGGAGACCCAGTACTTC. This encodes CAWSPNSRETQYF.

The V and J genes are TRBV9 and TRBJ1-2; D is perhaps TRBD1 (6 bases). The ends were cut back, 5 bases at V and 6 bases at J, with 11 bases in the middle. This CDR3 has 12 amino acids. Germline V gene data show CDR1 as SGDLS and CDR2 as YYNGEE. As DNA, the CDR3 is TGTGCCAGCAGGACAGGAGACAATGGCTACACCTTC. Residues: CASRTGDNGYTF.

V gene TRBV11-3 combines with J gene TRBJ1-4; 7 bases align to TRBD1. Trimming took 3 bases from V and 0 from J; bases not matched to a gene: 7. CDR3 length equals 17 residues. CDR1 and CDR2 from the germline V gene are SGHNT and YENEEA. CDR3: CASSLGQLVATNEKLFF. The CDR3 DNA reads TGTGCCAGCAGCTTGGGACAGCTTGTCGCAACTAATGAAAAACTGTTTTTT.

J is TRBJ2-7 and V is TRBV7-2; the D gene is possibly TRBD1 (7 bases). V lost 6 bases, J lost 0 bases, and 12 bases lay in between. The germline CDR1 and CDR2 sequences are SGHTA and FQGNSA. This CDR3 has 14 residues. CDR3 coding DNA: TGTGCCAGCAGGGGCAGGGGGGACTCCTACGAGCAGTACTTC. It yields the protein CASRGRGDSYEQYF.

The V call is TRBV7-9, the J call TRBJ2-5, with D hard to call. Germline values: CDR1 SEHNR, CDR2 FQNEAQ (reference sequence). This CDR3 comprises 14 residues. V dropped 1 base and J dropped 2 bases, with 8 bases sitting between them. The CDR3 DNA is TGTGCCAGCAGCTTAGTGGCATTTCAAGAGACCCAGTACTTC. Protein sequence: CASSLVAFQETQYF.

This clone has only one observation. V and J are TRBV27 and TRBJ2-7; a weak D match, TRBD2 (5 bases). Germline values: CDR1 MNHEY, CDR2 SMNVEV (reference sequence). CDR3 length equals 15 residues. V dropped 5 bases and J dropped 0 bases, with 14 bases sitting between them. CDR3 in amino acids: CASSAPAGLSYEQYF. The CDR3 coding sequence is TGTGCCAGCAGTGCCCCGGCGGGCCTCTCCTACGAGCAGTACTTC.

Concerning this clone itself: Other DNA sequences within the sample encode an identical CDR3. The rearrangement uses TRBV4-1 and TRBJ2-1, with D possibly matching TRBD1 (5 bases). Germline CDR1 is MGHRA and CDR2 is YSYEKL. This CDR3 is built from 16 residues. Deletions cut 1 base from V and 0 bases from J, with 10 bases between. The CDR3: CASSQVDIISYNEQFF. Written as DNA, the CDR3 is TGCGCCAGCAGCCAAGTGGACATTATCTCCTACAATGAGCAGTTCTTC.

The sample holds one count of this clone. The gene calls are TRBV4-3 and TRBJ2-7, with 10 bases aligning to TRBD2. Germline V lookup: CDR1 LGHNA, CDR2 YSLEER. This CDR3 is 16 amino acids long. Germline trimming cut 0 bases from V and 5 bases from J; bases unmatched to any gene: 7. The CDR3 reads CASSQEVSGRPNEQYF. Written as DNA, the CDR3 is TGCGCCAGCAGCCAAGAGGTTAGCGGGAGGCCCAACGAGCAGTACTTC.

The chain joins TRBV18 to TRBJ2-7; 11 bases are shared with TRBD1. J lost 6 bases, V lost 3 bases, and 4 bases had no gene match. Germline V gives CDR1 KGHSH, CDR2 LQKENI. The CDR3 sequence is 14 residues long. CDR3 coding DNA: TGTGCCAGCTCACCGCCCGGGACAGGGGGCGAGCAGTACTTC. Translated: CASSPPGTGGEQYF.

DNA for the CDR3: TGCGCCAGCAGCTTGAGCGCAGGGGGACAGCCCCAGCATTTT. Protein product: CASSLSAGGQPQHF. The chain couples TRBV5-1 to TRBJ1-5, with 7 bases fitting TRBD1. With V trimmed by 1 base and J by 7 bases, 5 bases remained unmatched. The CDR3 has 14 residues. Germline CDR1 reads SGHRS; CDR2 reads YFSETQ.

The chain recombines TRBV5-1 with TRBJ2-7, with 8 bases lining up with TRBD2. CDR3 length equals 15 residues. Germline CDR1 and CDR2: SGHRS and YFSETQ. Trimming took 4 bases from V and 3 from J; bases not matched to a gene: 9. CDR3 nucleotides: TGCGCCAGCAGCGTTGGGACTAGTGCGGGCTACGAGCAGTACTTC. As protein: CASSVGTSAGYEQYF.